A selection of T cell receptor beta chains follows, all from one sample in a study of neurological immune-mediated disorders. TCRdb re-analysed the 5' RACE reads in MiXCR, keeping a single row per CDR3 protein. The table has about 19,000 distinct CDR3 sequences, roughly 2.7% seen once. Source material: PBMCs. Receptors originate from a young woman with multiple sclerosis. Each CDR3 is given with its conserved first and last residue. Fields, in order: V gene, D gene, J gene, CDR3 protein. D genes are given only for firm matches.

V gene: TRBV6-5; D gene: .; J gene: TRBJ2-6; CDR3 protein: CATEGGAASGANVLTF
V gene: TRBV20-1; D gene: TRBD2; J gene: TRBJ2-5; CDR3 protein: CSVAGLADPETQYF
V gene: TRBV7-6; D gene: TRBD2; J gene: TRBJ2-1; CDR3 protein: CASSASGKRYNEQFF
V gene: TRBV20-1; D gene: .; J gene: TRBJ2-1; CDR3 protein: CSAREGTANEQFF
V gene: TRBV3-1; D gene: .; J gene: TRBJ2-2; CDR3 protein: CASSHQGLPTGELFF
V gene: TRBV20-1; D gene: .; J gene: TRBJ2-3; CDR3 protein: CSALYAGKDTQYF
V gene: TRBV12-3/TRBV12-4; D gene: .; J gene: TRBJ1-4; CDR3 protein: CASTGVREKLFF
V gene: TRBV3-1; D gene: .; J gene: TRBJ1-2; CDR3 protein: CASSRETVSSNYGYTF
V gene: TRBV20-1; D gene: .; J gene: TRBJ2-5; CDR3 protein: CSADKETQYF
V gene: TRBV12-3/TRBV12-4; D gene: TRBD1; J gene: TRBJ1-2; CDR3 protein: CASSLGAGGSNYGYTF
V gene: TRBV20-1; D gene: .; J gene: TRBJ1-1; CDR3 protein: CSARGRLNTEAFF
V gene: TRBV12-3/TRBV12-4; D gene: TRBD1; J gene: TRBJ1-2; CDR3 protein: CASSLGPGQGYGYTF
V gene: TRBV7-9; D gene: .; J gene: TRBJ2-5; CDR3 protein: CASSTLVQRSETQYF
V gene: TRBV11-2; D gene: .; J gene: TRBJ1-4; CDR3 protein: CASSLMGGPNEKLFF
V gene: TRBV7-9; D gene: .; J gene: TRBJ2-7; CDR3 protein: CASSRSVGRYEQYF
V gene: TRBV9; D gene: .; J gene: TRBJ1-2; CDR3 protein: CASSPSVLPGYGYTF
V gene: TRBV20-1; D gene: .; J gene: TRBJ2-5; CDR3 protein: CSARDGVSETQYF
V gene: TRBV20-1; D gene: .; J gene: TRBJ2-1; CDR3 protein: CSAVRANEQFF
V gene: TRBV15; D gene: .; J gene: TRBJ1-1; CDR3 protein: CATSRDFQQHMEAFF
V gene: TRBV10-3; D gene: TRBD1; J gene: TRBJ2-5; CDR3 protein: CAISDGQGAETQYF
V gene: TRBV9; D gene: .; J gene: TRBJ2-2; CDR3 protein: CASSVGNGELFF
V gene: TRBV2; D gene: .; J gene: TRBJ1-5; CDR3 protein: CASSEAGTRNQPQHF